This T cell receptor (beta chain) was found in a study of OX40 agonist ivuxolimab in advanced cancers. Study-level information: The patients' treatment was ivuxolimab, an agonistic anti-OX40 (CD134) antibody. Previous treatment with anti-PD-1, anti-PD-L1 or anti-CTLA-4 therapy was allowed; 40% had received some.

Notes on the study in general: CD8+ T cells averaged more expanded clones than CD4+. At 0.1 to 3.0 mg/kg and by week 6, clonal expansion occurred in CD4+ and CD8+ blood T cells.

Measured with immunoSEQ multiplex PCR; TCRdb has only the in-frame clones, and not every one. This sample carries around 100,000 clones, around 93% of them seen once, and the ten largest clones take under 0.65%. The CDR3 is made up of 13 amino acids. The germline CDR1 and CDR2 sequences are GTSNPN and SVGIG (reference sequence). The V end was cut by 2 bases, the J end by 8 bases, with 12 bases between. As regards this clone: What it binds is unknown.

The receptor was derived from an adult with an advanced solid tumor such as melanoma, head and neck, liver or kidney cancer. The chain carries TRBV30 and TRBJ1-4; D unclear. The sequenced sample was CD4+ or CD8+ T cells sorted from blood, obtained in a trial of the OX40 agonist ivuxolimab. The CDR3 region has the DNA TGTGCCTGGAGTACCCGTTGGTGGGAAAAACTGTTTTTT. As protein: CAWSTRWWEKLFF.